This entry lists 27 T cell receptor beta chains sequenced from one sample in a study of blood T cell repertoires in COVID-19. The data were produced by immunoSEQ multiplex PCR, yet TCRdb's version contains in-frame clones alone and is incomplete. The sample includes roughly 88,000 clones, around nine tenths of them seen just once. The specimen sequenced was peripheral blood. The source is a woman between 50 and 59 years old in a cohort sampled during active COVID-19.

This chain connects TRBV7-6 to TRBJ2-1; 14 bases map to TRBD2. Germline V CDR1 and CDR2: SGHVS, FNYEAQ. The CDR3 covers 15 residues. The V gene end was trimmed by 5 bases and the J gene end by 6 bases; junction bases not matched to a gene: 3. CDR3 sequence (DNA): TGTGCCAGCAGCCAGGGACTAGCGGGAGTCAATGAGCAGTTCTTC. Translating it yields CASSQGLAGVNEQFF.

This chain connects TRBV12-5 to TRBJ1-5; D ambiguous. Germline lookup yields CDR1 LGHNT and CDR2 FRNRAP. Trimming removed 3 bases from V and 5 bases from J, with 32 bases in between. CDR3 length equals 21 residues. The CDR3: CASGFLSVFATDFREHQPQHF. Here the CDR3 DNA reads TGTGCTAGTGGTTTTCTCTCGGTTTTCGCGACCGACTTCCGAGAACATCAGCCCCAGCATTTT.

The gene calls are TRBV10-2 and TRBJ1-1; D remains unclear. CDR1 and CDR2 from the germline V gene are WSHSY and SAAADI. The CDR3 extends over 13 amino acids. The germline V and J ends were trimmed by 6 bases and 2 bases, with 10 bases remaining between them. The CDR3, as DNA: TGCGCCAGCAGGATCGGCGGAAACACTGAAGCTTTCTTT. This sequence encodes CASRIGGNTEAFF.

Of note for this clone: Germline and junction disagree at one end, which may indicate a read error. The gene calls are TRBV7-7 and TRBJ2-3; D ambiguous. CDR1 is SSHAT and CDR2 is FNYEAQ in the germline V gene (reference sequence). The CDR3 loop spans 14 amino acids. The CDR3 DNA sequence: TGTGCTAGCAGCTTGAACTTCAACACAGATACGCAGTATTTT. This translates into CASSLNFNTDTQYF. The variable domain in full, with the rest retrieved from reference TRBV7-7 and TRBJ2-3, is GAGVSQSPRYKVTKRGQDVTLRCDPISSHATLYWYQQALGQGPEFLTYFNYEAQPDKSGLPSDRFSAERPEGSISTLTIQRTEQRDSAMYRCASSLNFNTDTQYFGPGTRLTVL.

This chain uses TRBV6-6 with TRBJ2-5, with 14 bases matching TRBD2. The germline CDR1 and CDR2 sequences are MNHNY and SVGAGI (reference sequence). There are 19 residues in the CDR3. V shed 5 bases, J shed 0 bases, and the junction held 11 bases outside the gene matches. As DNA, the CDR3 is TGTGCCAGCAGTCCTCTACCGGGACTAGCGGGAGTCAACCAAGAGACCCAGTACTTC. It yields the protein CASSPLPGLAGVNQETQYF.

The chain is built from TRBV5-6 and TRBJ2-5, with 9 bases identical to TRBD1. This CDR3 region has 14 residues. Germline V CDR1 and CDR2: SGHDT, YYEEEE. The trim removed 4 bases at V and 2 bases at J, leaving 3 bases unmatched. CDR3 nucleotide sequence: TGTGCCAGCAGCAGCGGGACAGGGCAAGAGACCCAGTACTTC. It yields the protein CASSSGTGQETQYF.

V usage is TRBV14 and J usage is TRBJ1-3; D may be TRBD1 (5 bases). CDR3 length: 15 residues. Looked up from germline, CDR1 is SGHDN and CDR2 is FVKESK. With 5 bases removed from V and 4 bases from J, the gap between germline ends came to 15 bases. The CDR3 bases are TGTGCCAGCAGCTCCACCGCAGGGTCCGGAAACACCATATATTTT. Translation gives CASSSTAGSGNTIYF.

The chain employs TRBV4-1 and TRBJ1-5; D is ambiguous. With 0 bases removed from V and 8 bases from J, the gap between germline ends came to 17 bases. Germline V lookup: CDR1 MGHRA, CDR2 YSYEKL. The CDR3 has 16 residues. The CDR3 DNA reads as TGCGCCAGCAGCCAAGAACCGGCTCCGGGTACGAAGCCCCAGCATTTT. Translation gives CASSQEPAPGTKPQHF.

The V and J genes are TRBV7-3 and TRBJ2-1; D ambiguous. Looked up from germline, CDR1 is SGHTA and CDR2 is FQGTGA. The CDR3 consists of 15 residues. Trimming took off 2 bases at V and 10 bases at J, with 18 bases between the two ends. CDR3 residues: CASSLGGSRVAEQFF. Here the CDR3 DNA reads TGTGCCAGCAGCTTAGGTGGCTCCCGGGTTGCGGAGCAGTTCTTC.

This chain connects TRBV21-1 to TRBJ2-1; the D call TRBD2 from the table was never checked on the DNA. TRBV21-1 is reported as a pseudogene. The CDR3 has 12 amino acids. CDR3: CASSKSGREQFF. The CDR3 nucleotides read TGTGCCAGCAGCAAAAGTGGTAGAGAGCAGTTCTTC.

This chain uses TRBV6-2 or TRBV6-3 with TRBJ2-7; TRBD2 matches at 11 bases. The J segment lost 3 bases and the V segment lost 5 bases, leaving 3 bases of the junction unmatched. Germline-derived CDR1 and CDR2 are MNHEY and SVGEGT. The CDR3 runs 14 residues. The DNA of the CDR3 is TGTGCCAGCAGTACTAGCGGGGGAGGCTACGAGCAGTACTTC. Its translation is CASSTSGGGYEQYF.

This clone came up once. The chain has TRBV7-9 and TRBJ1-6; tentative D call: TRBD1 (5 bases). The CDR3 extends over 16 amino acids. CDR1 and CDR2 from the germline V gene are SEHNR and FQNEAQ (reference sequence). The ends were cut back, 2 bases at V and 9 bases at J, with 17 bases in the middle. This CDR3 is CASSLSGGRSSSPLHF. The CDR3 DNA sequence: TGTGCCAGCAGCTTAAGCGGGGGTCGATCCAGTTCACCCCTCCACTTT.

The chain employs TRBV14 and TRBJ1-6; perhaps TRBD1 as D (6 bases). The CDR3 has 17 amino acids. V lost 1 base and J 2 bases, leaving 12 bases between the germline ends. CDR1 is SGHDN, CDR2 FVKESK, per germline. CDR3 DNA: TGTGCCAGCAGCCAAGGGGCACAGGGTCCCTATAATTCACCCCTCCACTTT. It translates to CASSQGAQGPYNSPLHF.

This clone was picked up one time. The rearrangement links TRBV18 to TRBJ2-1, with D perhaps matching TRBD2 (7 bases). The CDR3 has 13 amino acids. The V end was cut by 2 bases, the J end by 7 bases, with 9 bases between. Germline values: CDR1 KGHSH, CDR2 LQKENI. Written as DNA, the CDR3 is TGTGCCAGCTCACCAAAGGGGGGGAATGAGCAGTTCTTC. This encodes CASSPKGGNEQFF.

This sequence joins TRBV7-9 and TRBJ1-1, with TRBD1 matching 8 bases. CDR1 and CDR2 (germline): SEHNR, FQNEAQ (reference sequence). The ends lost 5 bases at V and 5 bases at J; junction bases unmatched: 10. The CDR3 is 15 residues long. The CDR3 DNA reads TGTGCCAGCAGCCCGCACAGGGGGGGGAGTACTGAAGCTTTCTTT. It encodes CASSPHRGGSTEAFF.

In its sample, this clone was seen a few times. The chain employs TRBV6-5 and TRBJ2-1, with TRBD2 matching over 7 bases. V was pared by 0 bases and J by 6 bases, with 2 bases of the junction left unmatched. The germline V gene has CDR1 MNHEY and CDR2 SVGAGI. The CDR3 extends over 14 amino acids. CDR3 bases: TGTGCCAGCAGTTACTCCTCTAGCGGCAATGAGCAGTTCTTC. It translates to CASSYSSSGNEQFF.

The gene calls are TRBV19 and TRBJ2-5; 9 bases align to TRBD1. Germline loops: CDR1 LNHDA, CDR2 SQIVND (reference sequence). There are 14 residues in the CDR3. The ends lost 3 bases at V and 5 bases at J; junction bases unmatched: 4. The DNA of the CDR3 is TGTGCCAGTAGTATTCGGACAGGGGACGAGACCCAGTACTTC. This sequence encodes CASSIRTGDETQYF.

The V gene is TRBV15, the J gene TRBJ2-7, with a tentative D call TRBD1 (6 bases). This CDR3 spans 15 amino acids. With 0 bases removed from V and 2 bases from J, the gap between germline ends came to 11 bases. CDR1 LNHNV and CDR2 YYDKDF come from the germline V gene (reference sequence). CDR3 bases: TGTGCCACCAGCAGAGATCCGGGACAAACCTACGAGCAGTACTTC. Translation: CATSRDPGQTYEQYF.

The chain uses TRBV7-2 and TRBJ1-5, with 7 bases identical to TRBD1. The CDR3 is 16 residues long. In germline, CDR1 is SGHTA, CDR2 FQGNSA. With 5 bases clipped from V and 3 bases from J, the junction kept 10 bases outside the gene matches. The CDR3 DNA reads TGTGCCAGCAGCCCCTACCCGGGACAGAACAATCAGCCCCAGCATTTT. Protein product: CASSPYPGQNNQPQHF.

The J gene is TRBJ2-3, the V gene TRBV20-1; D not resolved. Trimming cost V 3 bases and J 1 base, with 8 bases left between them. Germline loops: CDR1 DFQATT, CDR2 SNEGSKA (reference sequence). CDR3 size: 13 residues. CDR3: CSASFRGTDTQYF. The CDR3 bases are TGCAGTGCTAGTTTCCGGGGCACAGATACGCAGTATTTT.

The sample holds one count of this clone. The chain employs TRBV18 and TRBJ1-5, with TRBD1 identical over 7 bases. Germline-derived CDR1 and CDR2 are KGHSH and LQKENI. CDR3 length: 14 residues. Germline trimming cut 4 bases from V and 7 bases from J; bases unmatched to any gene: 7. CDR3 nucleotides: TGTGCCAGCTCACTTGACAGGGTATACCAGCCCCAGCATTTT. This codes for CASSLDRVYQPQHF.

This chain links TRBV7-2 with TRBJ1-5; weak D call: TRBD1 (6 bases). The CDR3 sequence is 18 residues long. Trimming took 9 bases from V and 0 from J, leaving 24 bases between them. Germline V gene sequence: CDR1 SGHTA, CDR2 FQGNSA. CDR3 loop: CARDRQAPLLYSNQPQHF. CDR3 in DNA: TGTGCCAGGGACAGACAGGCCCCGTTGCTATATAGCAATCAGCCCCAGCATTTT.

The chain couples TRBV4-2 to TRBJ1-1; 7 bases line up with TRBD1. The J segment lost 4 bases and the V segment lost 8 bases, leaving 4 bases of the junction unmatched. CDR1 and CDR2 from the germline V gene are LGHNA and YNFKEQ. The CDR3 has 12 residues. The CDR3 here is CASVSGGTEAFF. DNA of the CDR3: TGTGCCAGCGTATCAGGGGGCACTGAAGCTTTCTTT.

V gene TRBV5-4 combines with J gene TRBJ2-5; possible D gene TRBD1, 6 bases. CDR1 SGHNT and CDR2 YYREEE come from the germline V gene (reference sequence). CDR3 size: 13 residues. V dropped 0 bases and J dropped 3 bases, with 6 bases sitting between them. CDR3 amino acids: CASSLDREETQYF. The CDR3 DNA sequence: TGTGCCAGCAGCTTGGACAGGGAAGAGACCCAGTACTTC.

The chain recombines TRBV5-1 with TRBJ2-1, with 11 bases that match TRBD2. The CDR3 is 14 residues long. Losses at the gene ends were 7 bases for V and 4 bases for J; bases not matched to a gene: 4. CDR1 is SGHRS and CDR2 is YFSETQ in the germline V gene. The CDR3 spells CASSTSGSYNEQFF. CDR3 in DNA: TGCGCCAGCTCAACTAGCGGGAGTTACAATGAGCAGTTCTTC.

This rearrangement joins TRBV10-2 to TRBJ2-7; D is perhaps TRBD1 (6 bases). Trimming shortened V by 0 bases and J by 2 bases, and 23 bases separated the two germline ends. Germline CDR1 and CDR2: WSHSY and SAAADI. The CDR3 has 19 amino acids. Here the CDR3 reads CASSESTPRDVGTPYEQYF. The CDR3 bases are TGCGCCAGCAGTGAGTCGACTCCCAGGGACGTCGGGACACCCTACGAGCAGTACTTC.

This clone was found once. The chain is built from TRBV28 and TRBJ1-2; TRBD1 matches at 9 bases. The CDR3 sequence is 14 residues long. Per germline, CDR1 MDHEN and CDR2 SYDVKM. V shed 7 bases and J 4 bases; nucleotides not matched to a gene: 7. CDR3 nucleotides: TGTGCCAGCAATACAGGGGGCCTGGGCTATGGCTACACCTTC. Translated: CASNTGGLGYGYTF.